The entry below describes one TCR beta chain. Its antigen is not known. Profiled with immunoSEQ multiplex PCR; TCRdb holds only in-frame clones, not every one. The sample holds more than 60,000 clones, roughly 90% seen once. The sample comes from a study of OX40 agonist ivuxolimab in advanced cancers. Study in general: Patients in the trial were receiving intravenous ivuxolimab every 2 weeks, at doses of 0.01 to 10 mg/kg. Cancers in dose escalation were hepatocellular, melanoma, renal cell and head and neck. Whole-study findings and limits: Average numbers of expanded clones were greater in CD8+ T cells than in CD4+. Low normalized T-cell clonal expansion also characterized some of the nonresponders.

This TCR derives from an adult with an advanced solid tumor such as melanoma, head and neck, liver or kidney cancer. The specimen comprised CD4+ or CD8+ T cells sorted from blood, sampled in a trial of the OX40 agonist ivuxolimab.

The CDR3 DNA reads TGTGCCAGTAGTGGGCTAGCGGGGGAAACCTACAATGAGCAGTTCTTC. Its protein is CASSGLAGETYNEQFF. The rearrangement links TRBV19 to TRBJ2-1; 10 nucleotides line up with TRBD2. The CDR3 extends over 16 amino acids. Looked up from germline, CDR1 is LNHDA and CDR2 is SQIVND (reference sequence). Unmatched junction bases numbered 6, after V lost 5 bases and J lost 2 bases.